A single T cell receptor (beta chain) is shown here with its context. The antigen is unknown. Both 60 Vbeta primers and 13 Jbeta primers went into the PCR. Generated by immunoSEQ multiplex PCR, the TCRdb table keeps only in-frame clones and is missing some. Of about 170,000 clones listed, approximately 80% are singletons. The entry originates in a study of cytomegalovirus exposure and HLA in healthy donors. Study findings and constraints: Several of the most significant clusters appeared, in a later analysis, to be linked to common viral pathogens.

The receptor was derived from a woman in her 50s in good health and CMV-seropositive. Material for sequencing was PBMCs.

This CDR3 reads CASSLVGQGPYEQYF. CDR3 DNA: TGCGCCAGCAGCTTGGTGGGACAGGGTCCCTACGAGCAGTACTTC. V and J are TRBV5-1 and TRBJ2-7; 9 nucleotides agree with TRBD1. This CDR3 has 15 residues. Germline CDR1 is SGHRS and CDR2 is YFSETQ. V was clipped by 0 bases and J by 2 bases; unmatched bases: 3.